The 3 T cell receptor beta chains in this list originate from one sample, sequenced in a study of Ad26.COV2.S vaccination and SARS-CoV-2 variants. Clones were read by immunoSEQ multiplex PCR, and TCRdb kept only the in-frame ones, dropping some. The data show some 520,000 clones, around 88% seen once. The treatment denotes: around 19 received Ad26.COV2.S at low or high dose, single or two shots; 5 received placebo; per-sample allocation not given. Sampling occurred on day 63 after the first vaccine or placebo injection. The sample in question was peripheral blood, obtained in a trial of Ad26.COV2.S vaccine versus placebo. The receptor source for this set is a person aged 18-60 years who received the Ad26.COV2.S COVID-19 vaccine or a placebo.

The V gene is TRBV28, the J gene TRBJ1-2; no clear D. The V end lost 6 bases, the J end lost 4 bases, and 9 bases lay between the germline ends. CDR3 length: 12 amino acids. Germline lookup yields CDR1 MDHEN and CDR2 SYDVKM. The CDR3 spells CASRSLGYGYTF. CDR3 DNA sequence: TGTGCCAGCAGGTCTTTAGGCTATGGCTACACCTTC.

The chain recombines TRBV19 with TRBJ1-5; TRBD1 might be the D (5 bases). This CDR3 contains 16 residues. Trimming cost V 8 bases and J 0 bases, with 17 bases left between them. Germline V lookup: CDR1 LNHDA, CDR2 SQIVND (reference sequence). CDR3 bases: TGTGCCAGTGATTACTCCGGGACGGCTAGCAATCAGCCCCAGCATTTT. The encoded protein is CASDYSGTASNQPQHF.

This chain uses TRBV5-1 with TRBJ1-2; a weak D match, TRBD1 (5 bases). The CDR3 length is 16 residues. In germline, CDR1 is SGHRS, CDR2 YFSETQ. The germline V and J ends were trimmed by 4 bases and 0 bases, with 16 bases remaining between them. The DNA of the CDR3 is TGCGCCAGCAGCCTGGCGGGCAGGGCCGCTAACTATGGCTACACCTTC. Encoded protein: CASSLAGRAANYGYTF.